This TCR beta chain was recorded in a study of T-cell reconstitution after alpha-beta-depleted transplantation in children. Findings of the study overall: T-cell numbers and diversity one year post-transplant derived largely from freshly generated T cells. Expanded graft clones, several hundred of them, were reportedly the source of alpha-beta T cells about two months after transplant. Where some patients showed high TCRbeta diversity at day 60, it came from recipient T cells and thymic progenitors that had survived.

This clonotype has only a few counts. The antigen is undetermined. Using unique molecular identifiers, the investigators prepared the TCRbeta library. From the PCR reads, TCRdb called clonotypes with MiXCR, one entry per CDR3 protein. The sample contains over 85,000 distinct CDR3 sequences, around 6% of which appear only once. The TCR was taken from a female patient aged 2-15 years who had a stem cell transplant for Fanconi anemia, so the T cells may come from the graft donor. The specimen comprised PBMCs, mostly from graft donor cells, sampled 60 days after TCRalphabeta/CD19-depleted stem cell transplant.

In DNA form, the CDR3 reads TGCGCCAGCAGCCAAATAGTTCCTGTGGCAGGGAAAACCTACGAGCAGTACTTC. The encoded protein is CASSQIVPVAGKTYEQYF. J is TRBJ2-7 and V is TRBV4-1; D might be TRBD1 (5 bases). V was clipped by 2 bases and J by 2 bases, with 22 bases between them. The CDR3 consists of 18 residues. Germline values: CDR1 MGHRA, CDR2 YSYEKL.